The 11 T cell receptor beta chains below were found in one sample sequenced in a study of T cells in Graves' hyperthyroidism and ophthalmopathy. There were TCR beta CDR3 regions amplified from RNA transcripts. HTBI primers were used for first-round RT-PCR of the TCR CDR3. In TCRdb, the multiplex PCR reads were re-called with MiXCR into one record per CDR3 protein. The profile shows about 840,000 distinct CDR3 sequences, over 35% of them singletons. The sample was blood. Receptor source: a young man with Graves' hyperthyroidism.

The rearrangement links TRBV7-2 to TRBJ1-2; TRBD1 matches at 9 bases. The CDR3 contains 13 residues. Unmatched junction bases numbered 10, after V lost 5 bases and J lost 12 bases. Per germline, CDR1 SGHTA and CDR2 FQGNSA. The CDR3 sequence is CASSGRTGAGNTF. The CDR3 DNA reads as TGTGCCAGCAGCGGGAGGACAGGGGCTGGAAACACCTTC.

As to this clonotype: One junction end disagrees with the germline gene, perhaps due to a read error. The chain combines TRBV7-9 with TRBJ2-7; TRBD1 might be the D (5 bases). This CDR3 has 13 amino acids. The V gene's germline CDR1 is SEHNR and CDR2 FQNEAQ (reference sequence). The CDR3: CASSLGAPNEQYF. The CDR3 coding sequence is TGTGCCAGCAGTTTAGGGGCTCCCAACGAGCAGTACTTC.

This clonotype was picked up a small number of times. CDR3 loop: CSATSPAGTSRFEQYF. CDR3 DNA sequence: TGCAGTGCCACCAGTCCAGCCGGGACTAGTAGGTTCGAGCAGTACTTC. The chain links TRBV20-1 to TRBJ2-7, with 8 bases aligning to TRBD2. This CDR3 is 16 amino acids long. Germline V gene lookup returns CDR1 DFQATT and CDR2 SNEGSKA (reference sequence). The junction had 19 bases not matched to a gene; V was cut back by 6 bases and J by 6 bases.

The sample holds a few counts of this clonotype. CDR3 coding DNA: TGTGCCAGCAGCTTGGGCAACAAGTTGGAAAAACTGTTTTTT. Translation gives CASSLGNKLEKLFF. This sequence joins TRBV5-6 and TRBJ1-4; no firm D call. The CDR3 sequence is 14 residues long. Germline V gene sequence: CDR1 SGHDT, CDR2 YYEEEE. Trimming stripped 0 bases from V and 8 bases from J, with 11 bases between.

This chain joins TRBV9 and TRBJ2-7, with D possibly being TRBD2 (5 bases). CDR3 length: 14 amino acids. Looked up from germline, CDR1 is SGDLS and CDR2 is YYNGEE. Trimming stripped 1 base from V and 2 bases from J, with 10 bases between. For the CDR3, the DNA is TGTGCCAGCAGCGTATCTGACGGGACCTACGAGCAGTACTTC. Translated: CASSVSDGTYEQYF.

This clonotype occurred a few times. This sequence joins TRBV20-1 and TRBJ2-5, with 7 bases lining up with TRBD1. This CDR3 is 15 amino acids long. The trim removed 0 bases at V and 5 bases at J, leaving 9 bases unmatched. From germline, CDR1 is DFQATT and CDR2 SNEGSKA (reference sequence). The CDR3 loop reads CSARDPGRGHETQYF. DNA of the CDR3: TGCAGTGCTAGAGACCCGGGTAGGGGGCACGAGACCCAGTACTTC.

There are a few counts of this clonotype. CDR3 residues: CASREGGTEAFF. In nucleotides, the CDR3 is TGTGCCAGCAGGGAGGGGGGCACTGAAGCTTTCTTT. The rearrangement uses TRBV6-1 and TRBJ1-1, with a possible D match to TRBD1 (6 bases). CDR3 size: 12 residues. The V end was cut by 6 bases, the J end by 4 bases, with 9 bases between. The germline V gene has CDR1 MNHNS and CDR2 SASEGT.

This clonotype appeared a single time. The V gene is TRBV5-4, the J gene TRBJ1-5; unclear D gene. There are 15 residues in the CDR3. Looked up from germline, CDR1 is SGHNT and CDR2 is YYREEE (reference sequence). V shed 5 bases and J shed 4 bases, with 16 bases lying between them. The CDR3: CASSLDPQPNQPQHF. The DNA for the CDR3 is TGTGCCAGCAGTCTTGACCCTCAACCGAATCAGCCCCAGCATTTT.

This rearrangement joins TRBV20-1 to TRBJ2-7; 7 positions agree with TRBD1. This CDR3 contains 15 residues. CDR1 DFQATT and CDR2 SNEGSKA come from the germline V gene (reference sequence). Trimming cost V 1 base and J 0 bases; bases outside gene matches: 6. CDR3 region: CSARGLDRDSYEQYF. The CDR3 bases are TGCAGTGCTAGAGGACTTGACAGGGACTCCTACGAGCAGTACTTC.

As concerns this clonotype: This may be a read error, as it is one base from a much larger clone. The chain has TRBV7-8 and TRBJ2-6, with 8 bases fitting TRBD1. CDR1 and CDR2 from the germline V gene are SGHVS and FQNEAQ. V was pared by 8 bases and J by 0 bases, with 15 bases of the junction left unmatched. The CDR3 sequence is 19 residues long. In nucleotides, the CDR3 is TGTGCCAGCGGCCGGCTAGGGACAGGAGAGAGCTCTGGGGCCAACGTCCTGACTTTC. It is translated as CASGRLGTGESSGANVLTF.

This clonotype has a handful of counts. J is TRBJ2-7 and V is TRBV9; tentative D call: TRBD2 (6 bases). Germline V gene lookup returns CDR1 SGDLS and CDR2 YYNGEE. V lost 6 bases, J lost 5 bases, and 12 bases lay in between. This CDR3 is built from 12 residues. CDR3 loop: CASNGGSDEQYF. In DNA, the CDR3 is TGTGCCAGCAACGGAGGGAGTGACGAGCAGTACTTC.